This T cell receptor (beta chain) emerged from a study of control samples from healthy donors and cancer patients. The CDR3 is 13 amino acids. Trimming left V 9 bases short and J 9 bases short, with 18 bases between. The germline V gene has CDR1 SGHNT and CDR2 YENEEA. Data came from immunoSEQ multiplex PCR; TCRdb stores just in-frame clones and leaves some out. The table includes some 30,000 clones, 70% to 90% detected once. The rearrangement joins TRBV11-3 to TRBJ1-5; possible D gene TRBD1, 5 bases. This clonotype was obtained from a female donor with melanoma. The material sequenced was formalin-fixed, paraffin-embedded tissue. In DNA, the CDR3 is TGTGCCAGATTTGGGCAGGGCTCCGGGCCCCAGCATTTT. It specifies CARFGQGSGPQHF. Drawing the rest from reference TRBV11-3 and TRBJ1-5, the complete variable domain is EAGVVQSPRYKIIEKKQPVAFWCNPISGHNTLYWYLQNLGQGPELLIRYENEEAVDDSQLPKDRFSAERLKGVDSTLKIQPAELGDSAVYLCARFGQGSGPQHFGDGTRLSIL.